This TCR beta chain was observed in a study of CD8 T cells in Susac syndrome. This clonotype has only one observation. Deletions cut 5 bases from V and 8 bases from J, with 22 bases between. From germline, CDR1 is SGHRS and CDR2 YFSETQ. There are 15 residues in the CDR3. cDNA came from about 0.46 to 1 ug RNA primed by random hexamers. TCRdb analysed the immunoSEQ multiplex PCR reads with MiXCR anew, one entry per CDR3 protein. The sample shows about 190,000 distinct CDR3 sequences, 90% to 95% of them seen only once. This TCR came from a human donor in good health. This sequence joins TRBV5-1 and TRBJ1-2; D call uncertain. The sample was CD4+ T cells from PBMCs. The DNA of the CDR3 is TGCGCCAGCAGATGGACGGGCCGCCCAGCGGGGGGCTACACCTTC. Translated, it gives CASRWTGRPAGGYTF.